In its sample, the clone carrying this T cell receptor beta chain is large. Its antigen is currently unknown. The sample is drawn from a study of vaccination and CD4 T cells after COVID-19. Study details: After nasal swab PCR-confirmed SARS-CoV-2, nine or ten convalescents had mild disease and one severe. The cells in question were stimulated using overlapping spike peptides derived from SARS-CoV-2, HCoV-NL63, HCoV-OC43 and HCoV-229E.

Oncomine TCR Beta short-read sequencing was applied to DNA from cultured CD4+ T cells. TCRdb passed the PCR reads through MiXCR, listing each CDR3 protein once. The sample yields 7,400 or so distinct CDR3 sequences, just over 55% seen once. CDR3 length: 18 amino acids. After removal of 5 bases from V and 1 base from J, the junction contained 8 bases not matched to a gene. Study-wide results and caveats: The researchers studied relatively few convalescent patients and omitted early post-infection timepoints.

Described treatment: roughly 10-day PBMC culture with coronavirus spike peptide pools or control peptides (ViraFEST assay). Peptide pool stimulation in ViraFEST expanded antigen-specific T cells, whose TCRs were then sequenced. The receptor's source is a human donor who had recovered from COVID-19. Sequenced material: CD4+ T cells from blood, cultured in vitro. V is TRBV12-3 or TRBV12-4 and J is TRBJ1-6; 10 bases line up with TRBD1. For the CDR3, the DNA is TGTGCCAGCAGTCGGACAGGGGGAAGGTCGTCCTATAATTCACCCCTCCACTTT. Protein: CASSRTGGRSSYNSPLHF.